This entry is about one T cell receptor beta chain. Its target antigen remains unknown. Per-base quality was not reported, and no clone a single base away is much larger than it. From the cysteine up to the phenylalanine, the CDR3 has a length of 15 residues. The sequence is cut down to CDR3 DNA, 45 bases in frame from base 1. The V and J ends are trimmed by 0 bases and 4 bases, leaving 13 bases between them. Taken from the germline V gene, the CDR1 and CDR2 loops are SGHRS and YFSETQ. These data are taken from a study of shared clonotypes between healthy human individuals (dated by TCRdb to about 2020). In the study overall: Three men and two women, aged 18 to 49 years, made up the cohort. To estimate repertoire size and how much clonotypes are shared between individuals, the study performed deep sequencing of blood TCR repertoires from a few healthy adults. Libraries were prepared and TCR repertoires were sequenced by different laboratories using diverse techniques, in order to increase sequencing depth and limit assay-specific biases. For each donor, CD4 naive and CD4 memory were each given three plates, CD8 naive was given two plates, and CD8 memory was given one plate. Leukapheresis yielded between about 0.8 and 8.9 billion PBMCs per donor. The paper as a whole reports these results and caveats: The small number of donors limited the genetic and exposure-history diversity represented. Only blood was sampled, and tissue TCR repertoires likely differ from those in blood. Larger estimated clonotype richness was generally found for naive subsets than for memory subsets. Higher generation probabilities were observed for clonotypes shared by all four sorted-subset donors than for non-shared clonotypes. Based on pairwise subsampling, the degree of clonotype sharing among donors was expected to be affected by sequencing depth. Even with the large sequencing depth, rarefaction of the sorted-subset datasets indicated that sequencing was incomplete. When a handful of donors were compared, the shared fraction of clonotypes was around 4.6% for naive CD4, around 3.5% for naive CD8, 2.3% for memory CD4, and roughly 0.4% for memory CD8.

Using the deep immunoSEQ assay, TCR CDR3 regions were amplified from genomic DNA by multiplex PCR. For each cell subset, the extracted genomic DNA was distributed evenly across all wells of several immunoSEQ 96-well plates, and each plate served as one replicate. Each replicate PCR for sorted subsets received around 0.2 ug genomic DNA, equal to tens of thousands of T cell genomes. The purified libraries were quantified using a Qubit 3.0 fluorometer, sized with a Bioanalyzer 2100, and then quantified again using the KAPA Library Quantification kit. Every immunoSEQ 96-well plate was sequenced on a separate single-read 150-cycle Illumina NextSeq 550 flow cell. Per the source publication's procedure: Because the immunoSEQ output included only junctional sequences and no quality scores, the filtering could not be the same as the filtering used for full-length reads. To assign V/J genes and CDR3, sequences were annotated using PyIR, a Python wrapper for IgBLAST v1.9, with IMGT germline references. Reads were filtered out if the reads had weak V/J assignments (E-value above 1e-6), no CDR3, stop codons, out-of-frame junctions, or ambiguous translated residues. V3J clonotypes were defined by identical inferred V gene, J gene, and CDR3 amino acid sequence. The percentage overlap between two repertoires was calculated by dividing the number of shared unique clonotypes by the size of the smaller repertoire. Richness of each repertoire was evaluated using RTK rarefaction, the Chao1 estimator, and Recon v2.1 estimates of unobserved clonotypes. For all TCRbeta clonotypes obtained by the gDNA method from a handful of donors, generation probabilities were computed with OLGA. In TCRdb, the immuneACCESS table is reduced to in-frame sequences with V and J assigned. These tables do not hold every clone; where another copy was compared, an unresolved V gene accounts for under half, and the others remain unexplained. For V, J and clone size, that table is used; D and trimming come from the DNA. The sample has roughly 2,500,000 clones on record, over 85% of them singletons. The top ten hold about 0.39% of the sample.

The donors were healthy, HIV-negative adults with no recently reported acute infections or vaccinations. All donors were Caucasian adults living in Nashville, Tennessee, USA. CD4+ T cells were enriched through magnetic negative selection, after which naive cells were positively selected on CD45RA and the remaining negative fraction served as the memory subset. After blood collection by leukapheresis, PBMCs were isolated using Ficoll-Histopaque density gradient centrifugation and then cryopreserved in the vapor phase of liquid nitrogen. Analytical flow cytometry was used to check the purity and quantity of each magnetically sorted T cell population. Each sorted fraction had its genomic DNA isolated and then quantified by UV absorbance on a Nanodrop 2000c.

The specimen sequenced was naive CD4+ T cells from PBMCs. Reading the label with the study, this specimen's cell subset or site is: CD45RA+ positively selected. This chain joins TRBV5-1 to TRBJ1-1; a tentative D call is TRBD1 (5 bases match). The source of this sequence is a young man in good health. Some clones in this sample may be carry-over from other donors' samples. The CDR3 amino acid sequence is: CASSLARGTLTEAFF. Here is the DNA: TGCGCCAGCAGCTTGGCCCGGGGGACGCTCACTGAAGCTTTCTTT.